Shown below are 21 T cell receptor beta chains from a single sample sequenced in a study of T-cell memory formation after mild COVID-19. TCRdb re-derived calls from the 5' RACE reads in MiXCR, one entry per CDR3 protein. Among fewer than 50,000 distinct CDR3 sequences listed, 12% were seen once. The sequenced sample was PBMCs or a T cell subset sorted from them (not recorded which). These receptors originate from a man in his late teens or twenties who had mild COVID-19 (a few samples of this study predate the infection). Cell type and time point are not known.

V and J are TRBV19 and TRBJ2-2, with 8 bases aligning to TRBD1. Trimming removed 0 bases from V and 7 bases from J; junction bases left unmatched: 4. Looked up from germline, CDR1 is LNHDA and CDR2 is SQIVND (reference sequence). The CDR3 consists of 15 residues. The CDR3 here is CASSIEDRVNGELFF. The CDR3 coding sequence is TGTGCCAGTAGTATAGAGGACAGGGTAAACGGGGAGCTGTTTTTT.

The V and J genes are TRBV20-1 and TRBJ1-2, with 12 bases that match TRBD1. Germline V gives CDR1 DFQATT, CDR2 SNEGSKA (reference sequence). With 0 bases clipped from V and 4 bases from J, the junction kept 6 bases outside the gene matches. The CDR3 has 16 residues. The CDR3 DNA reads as TGCAGTGCTAGAGAAGGGACAGGGGGCATTCTCTATGGCTACACCTTC. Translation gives CSAREGTGGILYGYTF.

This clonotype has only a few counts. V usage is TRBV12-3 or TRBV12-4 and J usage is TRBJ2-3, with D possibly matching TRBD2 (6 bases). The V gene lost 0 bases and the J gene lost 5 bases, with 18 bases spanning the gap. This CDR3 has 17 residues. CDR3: CASSLAYLESEGDTQYF. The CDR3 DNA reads TGTGCCAGCAGTTTAGCGTATTTAGAATCGGAGGGAGATACGCAGTATTTT.

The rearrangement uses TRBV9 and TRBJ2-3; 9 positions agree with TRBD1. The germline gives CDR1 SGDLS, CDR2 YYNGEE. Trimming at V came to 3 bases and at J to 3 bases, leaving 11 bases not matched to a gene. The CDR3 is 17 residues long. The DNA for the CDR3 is TGTGCCAGCAGCGCGATGACAGGGGGGTTCGGAACAGATACGCAGTATTTT. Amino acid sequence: CASSAMTGGFGTDTQYF.

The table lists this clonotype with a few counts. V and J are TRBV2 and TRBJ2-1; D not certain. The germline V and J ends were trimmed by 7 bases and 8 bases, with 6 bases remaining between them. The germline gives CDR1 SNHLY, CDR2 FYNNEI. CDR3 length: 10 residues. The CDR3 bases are TGTGCCAGCATGGTAGATGAGCAGTTCTTC. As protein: CASMVDEQFF.

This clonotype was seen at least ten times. The CDR3 sequence: CAWGDLYEQYF. Here the CDR3 DNA reads TGTGCCTGGGGGGACCTTTACGAGCAGTACTTC. The V call is TRBV30, the J call TRBJ2-7; D may correspond to TRBD1 or TRBD2 (5 bases each). With 5 bases removed from V and 4 bases from J, the gap between germline ends came to 9 bases. CDR3 length: 11 residues. The germline CDR1 and CDR2 sequences are GTSNPN and SVGIG (reference sequence).

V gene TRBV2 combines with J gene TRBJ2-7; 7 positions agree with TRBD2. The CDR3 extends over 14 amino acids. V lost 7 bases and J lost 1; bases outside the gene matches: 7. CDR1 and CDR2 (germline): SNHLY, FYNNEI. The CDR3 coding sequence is TGTGCCAGCACCATTGGGGGGGGGTCCTACGAGCAGTACTTC. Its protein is CASTIGGGSYEQYF.

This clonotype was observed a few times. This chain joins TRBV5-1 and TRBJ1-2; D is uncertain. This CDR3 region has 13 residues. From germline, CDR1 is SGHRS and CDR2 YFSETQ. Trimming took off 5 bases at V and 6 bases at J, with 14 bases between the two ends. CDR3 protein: CASRPSVVDGYTF. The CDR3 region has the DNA TGCGCCAGCAGACCCAGTGTGGTGGATGGCTACACCTTC.

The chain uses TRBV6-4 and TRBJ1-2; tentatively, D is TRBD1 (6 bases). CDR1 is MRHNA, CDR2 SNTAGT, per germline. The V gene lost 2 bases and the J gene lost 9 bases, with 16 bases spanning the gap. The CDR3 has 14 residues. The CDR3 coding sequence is TGTGCCAGCAGTGACCCAGACAGGCGCGGGAGCTACACCTTC. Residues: CASSDPDRRGSYTF.

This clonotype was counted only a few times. For the CDR3, the DNA is TGTGCCAGCAGTGGACAGATTCCCACTGAAGCTTTCTTT. This codes for CASSGQIPTEAFF. The gene calls are TRBV28 and TRBJ1-1, with D possibly TRBD1 on 6 matching bases. The CDR3 is 13 residues long. Trimming removed 5 bases at V and 4 bases at J, with 11 bases between. Germline V gives CDR1 MDHEN, CDR2 SYDVKM.

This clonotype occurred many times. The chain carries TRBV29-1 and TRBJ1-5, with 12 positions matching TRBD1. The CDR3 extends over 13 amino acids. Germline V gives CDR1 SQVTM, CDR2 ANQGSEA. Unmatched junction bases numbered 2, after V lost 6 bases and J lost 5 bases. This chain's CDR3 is CSVGTGGHQPQHF. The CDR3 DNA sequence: TGCAGCGTCGGGACAGGGGGCCATCAGCCCCAGCATTTT.

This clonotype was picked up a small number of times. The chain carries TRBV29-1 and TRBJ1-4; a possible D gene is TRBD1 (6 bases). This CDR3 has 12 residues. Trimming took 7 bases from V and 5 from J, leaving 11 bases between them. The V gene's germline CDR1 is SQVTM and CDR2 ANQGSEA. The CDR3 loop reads CSGWTANEKLFF. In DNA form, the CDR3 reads TGCAGCGGTTGGACAGCGAATGAAAAACTGTTTTTT.

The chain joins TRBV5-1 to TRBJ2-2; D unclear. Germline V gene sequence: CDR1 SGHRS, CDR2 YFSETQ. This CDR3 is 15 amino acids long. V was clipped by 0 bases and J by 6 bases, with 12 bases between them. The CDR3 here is CASSLVSARSGELFF. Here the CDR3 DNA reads TGCGCCAGCAGCTTGGTGTCCGCTCGGTCCGGGGAGCTGTTTTTT.

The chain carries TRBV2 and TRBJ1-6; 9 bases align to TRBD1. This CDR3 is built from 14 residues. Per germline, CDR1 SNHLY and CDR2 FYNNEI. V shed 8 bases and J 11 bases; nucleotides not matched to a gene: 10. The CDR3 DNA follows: TGTGCCAGCCGGGGACAGGGTGGGAGAACACCCCTCCACTTT. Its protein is CASRGQGGRTPLHF. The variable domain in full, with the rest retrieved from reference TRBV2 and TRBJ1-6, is EPEVTQTPSHQVTQMGQEVILRCVPISNHLYFYWYRQILGQKVEFLVSFYNNEISEKSEIFDDQFSVERPDGSNFTLKIRSTKLEDSAMYFCASRGQGGRTPLHFGNGTRLTVT.

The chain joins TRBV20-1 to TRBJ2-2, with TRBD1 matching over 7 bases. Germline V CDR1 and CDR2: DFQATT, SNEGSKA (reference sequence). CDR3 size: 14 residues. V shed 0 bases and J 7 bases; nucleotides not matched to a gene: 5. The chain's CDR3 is CSAREGQDSGELFF. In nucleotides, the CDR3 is TGCAGTGCTAGAGAAGGACAGGACAGCGGGGAGCTGTTTTTT.

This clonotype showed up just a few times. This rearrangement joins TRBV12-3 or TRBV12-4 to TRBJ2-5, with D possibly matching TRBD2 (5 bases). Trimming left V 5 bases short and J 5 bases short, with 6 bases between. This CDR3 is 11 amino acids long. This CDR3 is CASSRGETQYF. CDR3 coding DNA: TGTGCCAGCAGTCGAGGGGAGACCCAGTACTTC.

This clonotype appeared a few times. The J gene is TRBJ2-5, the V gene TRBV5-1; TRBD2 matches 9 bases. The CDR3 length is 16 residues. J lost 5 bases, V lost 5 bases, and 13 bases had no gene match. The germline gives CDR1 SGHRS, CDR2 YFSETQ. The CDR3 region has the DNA TGCGCCAGCAGGTCGGGAATCGGACTAGCGATCGAGACCCAGTACTTC. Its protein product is CASRSGIGLAIETQYF.

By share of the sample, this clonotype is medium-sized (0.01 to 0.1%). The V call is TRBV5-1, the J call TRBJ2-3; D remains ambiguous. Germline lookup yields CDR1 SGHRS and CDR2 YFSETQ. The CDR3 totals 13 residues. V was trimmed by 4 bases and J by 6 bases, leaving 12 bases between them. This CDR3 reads CASSQPEGDTQYF. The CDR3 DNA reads TGCGCCAGCAGCCAACCAGAAGGGGATACGCAGTATTTT.

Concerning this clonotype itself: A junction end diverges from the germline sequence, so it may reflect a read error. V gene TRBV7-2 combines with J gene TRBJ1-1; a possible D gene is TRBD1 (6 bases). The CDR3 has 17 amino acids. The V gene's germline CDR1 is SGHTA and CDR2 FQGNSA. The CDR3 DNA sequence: TGTGCAAGCAGCTTAGTTGGCGGGATGACGGGGGCAACTGAAGCTTTCTTT. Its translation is CASSLVGGMTGATEAFF.

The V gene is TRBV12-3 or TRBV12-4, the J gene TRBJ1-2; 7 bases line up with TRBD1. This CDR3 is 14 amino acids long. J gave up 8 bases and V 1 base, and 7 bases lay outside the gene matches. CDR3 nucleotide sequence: TGTGCCAGCAGTTTAGGGGGGACAGCGCGGGGCTACACCTTC. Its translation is CASSLGGTARGYTF.

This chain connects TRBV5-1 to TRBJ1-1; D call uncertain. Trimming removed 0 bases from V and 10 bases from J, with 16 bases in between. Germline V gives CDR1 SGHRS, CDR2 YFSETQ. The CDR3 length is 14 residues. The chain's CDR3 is CASSLDAGGSGAFF. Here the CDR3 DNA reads TGCGCCAGCAGCTTGGACGCAGGCGGAAGTGGAGCTTTCTTT.